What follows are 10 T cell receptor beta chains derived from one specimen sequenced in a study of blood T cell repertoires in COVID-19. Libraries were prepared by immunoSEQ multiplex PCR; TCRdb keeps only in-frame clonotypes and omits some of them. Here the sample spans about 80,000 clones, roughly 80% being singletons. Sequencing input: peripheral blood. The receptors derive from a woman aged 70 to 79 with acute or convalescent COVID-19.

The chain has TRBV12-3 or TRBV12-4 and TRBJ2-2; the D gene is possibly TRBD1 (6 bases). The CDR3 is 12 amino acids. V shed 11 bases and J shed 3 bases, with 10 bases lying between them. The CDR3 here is CALQGDTGELFF. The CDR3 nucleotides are TGTGCCTTACAGGGAGACACCGGGGAGCTGTTTTTT.

Here the CDR3 reads CASSQDTGTSVDTQYF. Here the CDR3 DNA reads TGCGCCAGCAGCCAAGATACCGGGACTAGCGTTGATACGCAGTATTTT. The chain employs TRBV4-1 and TRBJ2-3, with 10 positions matching TRBD2. V was pared by 0 bases and J by 6 bases, with 6 bases of the junction left unmatched. From germline, CDR1 is MGHRA and CDR2 YSYEKL. The CDR3 is 16 residues long.

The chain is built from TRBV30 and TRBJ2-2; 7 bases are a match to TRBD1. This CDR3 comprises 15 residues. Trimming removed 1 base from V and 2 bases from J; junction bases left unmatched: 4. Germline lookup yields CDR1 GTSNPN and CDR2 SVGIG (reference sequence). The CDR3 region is CAWSAWDRNTGELFF. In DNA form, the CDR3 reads TGTGCCTGGAGTGCCTGGGACAGAAACACCGGGGAGCTGTTTTTT.

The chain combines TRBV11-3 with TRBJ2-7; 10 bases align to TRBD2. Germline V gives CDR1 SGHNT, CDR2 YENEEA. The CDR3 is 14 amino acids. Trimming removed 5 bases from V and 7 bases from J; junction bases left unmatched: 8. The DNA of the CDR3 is TGTGCCAGCAGCGCGAGCGGGAGGGCAGGGGAGCAGTACTTC. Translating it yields CASSASGRAGEQYF.

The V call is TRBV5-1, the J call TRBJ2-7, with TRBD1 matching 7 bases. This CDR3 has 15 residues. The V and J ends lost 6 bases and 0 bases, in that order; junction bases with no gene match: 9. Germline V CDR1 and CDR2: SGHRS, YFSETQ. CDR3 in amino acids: CASNDPGQSSYEQYF. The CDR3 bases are TGCGCCAGCAATGATCCGGGACAGAGCTCCTACGAGCAGTACTTC. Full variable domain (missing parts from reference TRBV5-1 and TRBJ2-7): KAGVTQTPRYLIKTRGQQVTLSCSPISGHRSVSWYQQTPGQGLQFLFEYFSETQRNKGNFPGRFSGRQFSNSRSEMNVSTLELGDSALYLCASNDPGQSSYEQYFGPGTRLTVT.

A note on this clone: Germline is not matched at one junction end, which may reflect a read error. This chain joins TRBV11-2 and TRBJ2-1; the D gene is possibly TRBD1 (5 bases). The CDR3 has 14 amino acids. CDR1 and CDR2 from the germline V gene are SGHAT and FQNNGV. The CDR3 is CATSTGRAFMVQFF. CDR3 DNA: TGTGCCACCAGCACCGGCAGGGCGTTTATGGTGCAGTTCTTC.

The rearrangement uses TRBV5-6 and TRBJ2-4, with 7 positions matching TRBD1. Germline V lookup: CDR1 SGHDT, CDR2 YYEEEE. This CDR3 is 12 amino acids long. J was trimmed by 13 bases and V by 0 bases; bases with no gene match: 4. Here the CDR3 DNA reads TGTGCCAGCAGCTTGGGGGGACAGATCCAGTACTTC. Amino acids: CASSLGGQIQYF.

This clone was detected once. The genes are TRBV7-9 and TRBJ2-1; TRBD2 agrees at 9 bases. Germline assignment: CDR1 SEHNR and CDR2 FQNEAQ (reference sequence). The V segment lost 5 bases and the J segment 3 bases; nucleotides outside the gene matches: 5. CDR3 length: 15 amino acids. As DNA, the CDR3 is TGTGCCAGCAGCCGGCTAGCGGGGATCTACAATGAGCAGTTCTTC. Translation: CASSRLAGIYNEQFF.

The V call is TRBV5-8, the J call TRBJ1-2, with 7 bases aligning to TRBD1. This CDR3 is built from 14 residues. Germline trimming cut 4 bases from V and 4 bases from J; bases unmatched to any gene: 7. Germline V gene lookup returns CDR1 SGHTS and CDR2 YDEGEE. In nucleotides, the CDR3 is TGTGCCAGCAGCCGCGACAGGGCCAGCTATGGCTACACCTTC. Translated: CASSRDRASYGYTF.

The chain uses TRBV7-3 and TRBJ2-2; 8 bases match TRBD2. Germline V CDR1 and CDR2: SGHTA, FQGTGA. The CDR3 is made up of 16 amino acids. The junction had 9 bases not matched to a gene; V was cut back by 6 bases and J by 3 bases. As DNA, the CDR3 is TGTGCCAGCAGTATGGGAGCGGGAGCCCACACCGGGGAGCTGTTTTTT. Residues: CASSMGAGAHTGELFF.